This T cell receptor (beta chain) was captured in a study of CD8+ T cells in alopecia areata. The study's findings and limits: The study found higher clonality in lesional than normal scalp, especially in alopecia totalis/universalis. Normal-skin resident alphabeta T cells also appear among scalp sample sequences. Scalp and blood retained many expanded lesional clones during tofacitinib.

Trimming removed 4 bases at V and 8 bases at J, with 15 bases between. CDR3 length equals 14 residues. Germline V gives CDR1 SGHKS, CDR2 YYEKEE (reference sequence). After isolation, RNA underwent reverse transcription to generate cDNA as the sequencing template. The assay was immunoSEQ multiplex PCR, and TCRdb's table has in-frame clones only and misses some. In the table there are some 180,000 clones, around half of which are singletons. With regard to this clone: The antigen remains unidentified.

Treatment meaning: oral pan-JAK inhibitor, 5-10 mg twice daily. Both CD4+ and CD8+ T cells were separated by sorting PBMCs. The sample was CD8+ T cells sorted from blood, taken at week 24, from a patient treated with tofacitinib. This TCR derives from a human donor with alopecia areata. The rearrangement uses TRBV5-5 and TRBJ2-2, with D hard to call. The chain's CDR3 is CASSRSVLTGELFF. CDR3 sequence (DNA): TGTGCCAGCAGCCGGTCGGTGTTGACTGGGGAGCTGTTTTTT.